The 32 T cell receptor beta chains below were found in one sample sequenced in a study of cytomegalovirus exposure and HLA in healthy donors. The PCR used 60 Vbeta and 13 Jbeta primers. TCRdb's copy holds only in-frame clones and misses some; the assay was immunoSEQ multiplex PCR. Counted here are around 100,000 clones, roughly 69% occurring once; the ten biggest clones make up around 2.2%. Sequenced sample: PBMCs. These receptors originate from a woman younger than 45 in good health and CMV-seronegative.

The CDR3, as DNA: TGTGCCAGCAGCTTAGGGCAGTCCCTGAGGGCTTTCTTT. Translated: CASSLGQSLRAFF. The genes are TRBV11-1 and TRBJ1-1; D is unclear. Per the germline V gene, CDR1 is SGHAT and CDR2 is FQDESV (reference sequence). CDR3 length: 13 amino acids. The V end was cut by 1 base, the J end by 11 bases, with 14 bases between.

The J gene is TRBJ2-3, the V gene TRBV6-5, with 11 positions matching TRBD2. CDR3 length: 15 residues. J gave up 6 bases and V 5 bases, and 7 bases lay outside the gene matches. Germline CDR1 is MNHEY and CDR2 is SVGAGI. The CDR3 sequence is CASSVTTSGADTQYF. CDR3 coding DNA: TGTGCCAGCAGTGTAACGACTAGCGGGGCTGATACGCAGTATTTT.

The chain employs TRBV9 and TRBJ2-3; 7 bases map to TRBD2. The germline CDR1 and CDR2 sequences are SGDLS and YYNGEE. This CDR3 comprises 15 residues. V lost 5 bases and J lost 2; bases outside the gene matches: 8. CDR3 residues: CASSLGGLPTDTQYF. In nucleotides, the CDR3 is TGTGCCAGCAGTCTTGGGGGACTACCCACAGATACGCAGTATTTT. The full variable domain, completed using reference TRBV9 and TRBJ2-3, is DSGVTQTPKHLITATGQRVTLRCSPRSGDLSVYWYQQSLDQGLQFLIQYYNGEERAKGNILERFSAQQFPDLHSELNLSSLELGDSALYFCASSLGGLPTDTQYFGPGTRLTVL.

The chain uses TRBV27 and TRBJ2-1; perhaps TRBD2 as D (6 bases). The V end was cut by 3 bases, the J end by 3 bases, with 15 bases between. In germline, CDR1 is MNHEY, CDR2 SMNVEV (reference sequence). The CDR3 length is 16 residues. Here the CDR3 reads CASSLERLGGYNEQFF. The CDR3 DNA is TGTGCCAGCAGTTTGGAGAGACTAGGTGGCTACAATGAGCAGTTCTTC.

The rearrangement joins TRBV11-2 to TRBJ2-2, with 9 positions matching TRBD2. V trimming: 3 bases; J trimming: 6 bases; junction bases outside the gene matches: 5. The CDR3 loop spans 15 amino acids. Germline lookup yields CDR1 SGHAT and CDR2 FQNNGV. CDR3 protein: CASSFSSGAPGELFF. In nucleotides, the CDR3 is TGTGCCAGCAGCTTCTCTAGCGGGGCCCCCGGGGAGCTGTTTTTT.

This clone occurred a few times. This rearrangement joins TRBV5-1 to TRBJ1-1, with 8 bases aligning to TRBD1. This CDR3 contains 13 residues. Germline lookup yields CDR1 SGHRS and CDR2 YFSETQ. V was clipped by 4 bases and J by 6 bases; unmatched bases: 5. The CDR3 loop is CASSMGQDAEAFF. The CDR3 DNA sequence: TGCGCCAGCAGCATGGGACAGGACGCTGAAGCTTTCTTT. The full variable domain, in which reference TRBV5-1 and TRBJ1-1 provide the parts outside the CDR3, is KAGVTQTPRYLIKTRGQQVTLSCSPISGHRSVSWYQQTPGQGLQFLFEYFSETQRNKGNFPGRFSGRQFSNSRSEMNVSTLELGDSALYLCASSMGQDAEAFFGQGTRLTVV.

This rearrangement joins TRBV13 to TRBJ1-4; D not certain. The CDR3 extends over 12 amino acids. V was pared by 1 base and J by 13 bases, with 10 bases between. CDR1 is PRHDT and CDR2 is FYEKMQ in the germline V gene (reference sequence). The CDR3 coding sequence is TGTGCCAGCAGCTTAGAACGTGGGCTACTGTTTTTT. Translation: CASSLERGLLFF.

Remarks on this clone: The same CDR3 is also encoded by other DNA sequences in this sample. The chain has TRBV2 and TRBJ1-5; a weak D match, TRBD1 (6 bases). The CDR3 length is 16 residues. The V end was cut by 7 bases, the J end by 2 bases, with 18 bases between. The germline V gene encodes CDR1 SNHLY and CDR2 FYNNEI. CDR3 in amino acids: CASNLWGPGGNQPQHF. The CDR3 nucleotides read TGTGCCAGCAACCTATGGGGGCCAGGAGGCAATCAGCCCCAGCATTTT.

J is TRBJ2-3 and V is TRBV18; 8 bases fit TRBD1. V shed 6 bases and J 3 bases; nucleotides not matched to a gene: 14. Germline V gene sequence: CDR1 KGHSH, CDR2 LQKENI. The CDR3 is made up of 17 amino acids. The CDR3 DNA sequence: TGTGCCAGCTCTGGGGAGCGGACAGGGTTGAGGACAGATACGCAGTATTTT. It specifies CASSGERTGLRTDTQYF. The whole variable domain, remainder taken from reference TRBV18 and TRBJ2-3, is NAGVMQNPRHLVRRRGQEARLRCSPMKGHSHVYWYRQLPEEGLKFMVYLQKENIIDESGMPKERFSAEFPKEGPSILRIQQVVRGDSAAYFCASSGERTGLRTDTQYFGPGTRLTVL.

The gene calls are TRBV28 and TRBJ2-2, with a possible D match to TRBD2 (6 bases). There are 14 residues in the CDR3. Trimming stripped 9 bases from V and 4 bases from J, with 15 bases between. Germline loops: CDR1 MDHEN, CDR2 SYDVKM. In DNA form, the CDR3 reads TGTGCCAGTCACTCGGGAGAACTCACCGGGGAGCTGTTTTTT. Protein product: CASHSGELTGELFF.

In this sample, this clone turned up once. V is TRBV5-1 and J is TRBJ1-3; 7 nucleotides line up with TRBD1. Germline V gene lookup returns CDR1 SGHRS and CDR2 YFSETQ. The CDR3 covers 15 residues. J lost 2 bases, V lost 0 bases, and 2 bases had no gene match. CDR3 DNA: TGCGCCAGCAGCTTGGAGACAGGGACTGGAAACACCATATATTTT. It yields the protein CASSLETGTGNTIYF.

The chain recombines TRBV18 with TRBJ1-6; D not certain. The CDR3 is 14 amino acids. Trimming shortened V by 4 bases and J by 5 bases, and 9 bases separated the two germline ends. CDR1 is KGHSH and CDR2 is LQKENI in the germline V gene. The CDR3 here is CASSLDRDNSPLHF. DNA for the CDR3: TGTGCCAGCTCACTAGATAGAGATAATTCACCCCTCCACTTT.

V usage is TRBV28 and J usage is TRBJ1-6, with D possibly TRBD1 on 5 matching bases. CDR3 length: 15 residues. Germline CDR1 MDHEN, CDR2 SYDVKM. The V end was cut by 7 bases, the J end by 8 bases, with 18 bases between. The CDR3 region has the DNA TGTGCCAGCACCACCCCGGCGGGGGGAGATTCACCCCTCCACTTT. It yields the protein CASTTPAGGDSPLHF. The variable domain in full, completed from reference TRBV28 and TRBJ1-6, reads DVKVTQSSRYLVKRTGEKVFLECVQDMDHENMFWYRQDPGLGLRLIYFSYDVKMKEKGDIPEGYSVSREKKERFSLILESASTNQTSMYLCASTTPAGGDSPLHFGNGTRLTVT.

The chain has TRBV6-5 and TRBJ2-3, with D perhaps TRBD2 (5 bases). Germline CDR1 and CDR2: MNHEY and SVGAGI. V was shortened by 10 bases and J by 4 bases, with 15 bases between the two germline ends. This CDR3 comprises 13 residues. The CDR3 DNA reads TGTGCCACCCAATCCCCCGGGGCAGATACGCAGTATTTT. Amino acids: CATQSPGADTQYF.

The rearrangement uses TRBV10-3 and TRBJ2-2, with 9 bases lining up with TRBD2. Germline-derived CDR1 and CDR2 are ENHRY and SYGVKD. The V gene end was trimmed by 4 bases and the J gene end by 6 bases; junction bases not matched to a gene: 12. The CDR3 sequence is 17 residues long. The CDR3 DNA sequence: TGTGCCATCAGTGGGACGTTGATGGCGGGAGGGGCCGGGGAGCTGTTTTTT. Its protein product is CAISGTLMAGGAGELFF.

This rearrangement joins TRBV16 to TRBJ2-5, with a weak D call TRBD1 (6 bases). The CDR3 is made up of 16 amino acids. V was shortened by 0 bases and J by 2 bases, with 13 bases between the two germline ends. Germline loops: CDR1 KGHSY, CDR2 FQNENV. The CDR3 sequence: CASSQSNPGVQETQYF. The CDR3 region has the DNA TGTGCCAGCAGCCAATCGAATCCAGGGGTACAAGAGACCCAGTACTTC.

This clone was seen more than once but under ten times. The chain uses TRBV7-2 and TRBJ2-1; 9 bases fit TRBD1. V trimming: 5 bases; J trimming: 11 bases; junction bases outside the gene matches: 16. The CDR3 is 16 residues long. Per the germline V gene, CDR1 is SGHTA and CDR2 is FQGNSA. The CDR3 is CASSPVAGDRVGQQFF. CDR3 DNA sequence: TGTGCCAGCAGCCCAGTCGCCGGGGACAGGGTTGGGCAGCAGTTCTTC.

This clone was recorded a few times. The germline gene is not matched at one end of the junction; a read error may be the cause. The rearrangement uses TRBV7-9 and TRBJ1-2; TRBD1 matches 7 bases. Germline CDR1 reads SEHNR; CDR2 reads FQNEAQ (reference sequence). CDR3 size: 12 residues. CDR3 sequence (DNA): TGTTCCAGCAGCGGACAGGACTATGGCTACACCTTC. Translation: CSSSGQDYGYTF.

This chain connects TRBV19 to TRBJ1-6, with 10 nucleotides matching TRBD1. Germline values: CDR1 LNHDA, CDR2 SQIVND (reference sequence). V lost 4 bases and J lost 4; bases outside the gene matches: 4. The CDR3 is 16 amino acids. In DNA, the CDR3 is TGTGCCAGTAGTAAGAGGACAGGGGGTTATAATTCACCCCTCCACTTT. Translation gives CASSKRTGGYNSPLHF.

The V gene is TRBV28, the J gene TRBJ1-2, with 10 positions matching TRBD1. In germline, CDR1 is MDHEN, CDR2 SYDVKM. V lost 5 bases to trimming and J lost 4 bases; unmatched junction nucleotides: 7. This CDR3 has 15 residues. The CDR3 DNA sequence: TGTGCCAGCAGTCCGGGACAGGGGAGGGGCTATGGCTACACCTTC. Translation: CASSPGQGRGYGYTF.

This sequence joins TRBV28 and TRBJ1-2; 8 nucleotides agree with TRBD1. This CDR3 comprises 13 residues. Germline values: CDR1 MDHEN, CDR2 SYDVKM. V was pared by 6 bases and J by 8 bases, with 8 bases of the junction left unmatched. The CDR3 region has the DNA TGTGCCAGCAGATCCACGACAGGGGTAGGCTACACCTTC. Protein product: CASRSTTGVGYTF.

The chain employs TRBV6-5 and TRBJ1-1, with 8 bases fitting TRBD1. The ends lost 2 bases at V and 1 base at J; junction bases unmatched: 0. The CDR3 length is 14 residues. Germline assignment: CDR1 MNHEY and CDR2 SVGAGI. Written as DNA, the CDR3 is TGTGCCAGCAGTTACCAGGGGGCGAACACTGAAGCTTTCTTT. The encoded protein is CASSYQGANTEAFF.

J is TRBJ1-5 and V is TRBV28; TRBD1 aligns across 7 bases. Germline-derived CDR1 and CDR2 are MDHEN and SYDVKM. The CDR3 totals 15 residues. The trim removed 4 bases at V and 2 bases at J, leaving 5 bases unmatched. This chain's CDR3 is CASSSAGGGNQPQHF. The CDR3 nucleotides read TGTGCCAGCAGTTCGGCAGGGGGTGGCAATCAGCCCCAGCATTTT.

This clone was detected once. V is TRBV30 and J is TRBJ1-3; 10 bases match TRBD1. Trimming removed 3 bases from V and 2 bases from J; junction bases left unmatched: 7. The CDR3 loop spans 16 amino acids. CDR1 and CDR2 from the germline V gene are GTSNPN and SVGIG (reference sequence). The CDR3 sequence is CAWSRQGATPGNTIYF. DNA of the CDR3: TGTGCCTGGAGCCGACAGGGGGCGACCCCTGGAAACACCATATATTTT.

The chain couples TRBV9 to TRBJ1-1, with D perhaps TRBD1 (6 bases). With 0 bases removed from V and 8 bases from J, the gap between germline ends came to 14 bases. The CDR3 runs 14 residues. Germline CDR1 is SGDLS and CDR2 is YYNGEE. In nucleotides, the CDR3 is TGTGCCAGCAGCGTAGGGGGGGGCGGGGAAGAAGCTTTCTTT. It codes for CASSVGGGGEEAFF. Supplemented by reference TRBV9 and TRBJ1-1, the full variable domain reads DSGVTQTPKHLITATGQRVTLRCSPRSGDLSVYWYQQSLDQGLQFLIQYYNGEERAKGNILERFSAQQFPDLHSELNLSSLELGDSALYFCASSVGGGGEEAFFGQGTRLTVV.

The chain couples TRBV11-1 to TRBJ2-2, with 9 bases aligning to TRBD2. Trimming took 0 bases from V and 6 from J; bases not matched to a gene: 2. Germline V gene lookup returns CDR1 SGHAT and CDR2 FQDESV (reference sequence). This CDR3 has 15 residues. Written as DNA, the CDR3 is TGTGCCAGCAGCTTAGCTAGCGGGAGTTCCGGGGAGCTGTTTTTT. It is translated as CASSLASGSSGELFF.

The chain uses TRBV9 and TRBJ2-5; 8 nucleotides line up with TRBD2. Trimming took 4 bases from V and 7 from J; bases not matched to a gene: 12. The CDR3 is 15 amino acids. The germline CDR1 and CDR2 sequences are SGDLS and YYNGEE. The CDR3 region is CASSPSSGVSSTQYF. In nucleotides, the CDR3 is TGTGCCAGCAGCCCAAGTAGCGGGGTAAGCTCGACCCAGTACTTC.

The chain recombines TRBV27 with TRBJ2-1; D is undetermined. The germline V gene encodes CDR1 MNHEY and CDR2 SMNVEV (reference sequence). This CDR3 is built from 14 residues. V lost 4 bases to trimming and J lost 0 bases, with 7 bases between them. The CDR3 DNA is TGTGCCAGCAGTTCGCGAACCTCCTACAATGAGCAGTTCTTC. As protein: CASSSRTSYNEQFF.

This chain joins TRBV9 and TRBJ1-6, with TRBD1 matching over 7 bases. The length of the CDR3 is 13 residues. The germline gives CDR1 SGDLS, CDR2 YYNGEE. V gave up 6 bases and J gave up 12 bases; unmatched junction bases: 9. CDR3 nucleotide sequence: TGTGCCAGCACCCAAGGGGGCAGCTTACCCCTCCACTTT. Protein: CASTQGGSLPLHF. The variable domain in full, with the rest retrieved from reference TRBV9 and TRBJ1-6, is DSGVTQTPKHLITATGQRVTLRCSPRSGDLSVYWYQQSLDQGLQFLIQYYNGEERAKGNILERFSAQQFPDLHSELNLSSLELGDSALYFCASTQGGSLPLHFGNGTRLTVT.

CDR3 loop: CASSPDRGSIQYF. The CDR3 DNA sequence: TGTGCCAGCTCACCAGACAGGGGAAGCATTCAGTACTTC. The chain links TRBV18 to TRBJ2-4; 8 nucleotides line up with TRBD1. The CDR3 loop spans 13 amino acids. CDR1 is KGHSH and CDR2 is LQKENI in the germline V gene. V was pared by 2 bases and J by 9 bases, with 3 bases of the junction left unmatched.

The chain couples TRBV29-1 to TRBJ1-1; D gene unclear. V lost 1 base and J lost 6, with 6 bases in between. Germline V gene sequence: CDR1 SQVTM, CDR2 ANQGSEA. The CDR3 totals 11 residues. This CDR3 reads CSVEGLAEAFF. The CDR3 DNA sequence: TGCAGCGTTGAAGGCCTAGCTGAAGCTTTCTTT.

The CDR3 coding sequence is TGTGCCAGCAGGAGACAGGGTAGAAACACCATATATTTT. Translation gives CASRRQGRNTIYF. This rearrangement joins TRBV28 to TRBJ1-3; 7 bases are shared with TRBD1. Germline loops: CDR1 MDHEN, CDR2 SYDVKM. The CDR3 sequence is 13 residues long. Trimming took 6 bases from V and 5 from J; bases not matched to a gene: 4. The full variable domain, in which reference TRBV28 and TRBJ1-3 provide the parts outside the CDR3, is DVKVTQSSRYLVKRTGEKVFLECVQDMDHENMFWYRQDPGLGLRLIYFSYDVKMKEKGDIPEGYSVSREKKERFSLILESASTNQTSMYLCASRRQGRNTIYFGEGSWLTVV.